This T cell receptor beta chain derives from a study of blood T cell repertoires in COVID-19. About the research overall: The study drew acute and convalescent COVID-19 samples from the United States, Italy and Spain. Sources were T cells, B-cell-depleted T cells, or PBMCs; the material itself was cDNA or gDNA.

Original data processing: Quantification of nucleated cells was approximated via reference gene primer amplification. The method was immunoSEQ multiplex PCR; TCRdb's version includes in-frame clones alone and lacks a portion of them. For V, J and clone size, that table is used; D and trimming come from the DNA. The sample consists of some 170,000 clones, 80% to 90% of them appearing once. V lost 0 bases and J lost 2; bases outside the gene matches: 5. The CDR3 runs to 16 residues. The germline gives CDR1 MNHEY, CDR2 SVGEGT. The J gene is TRBJ1-1, the V gene TRBV6-2 or TRBV6-3; 8 positions agree with TRBD1. The sequence came from a woman between 50 and 59 years old with acute or convalescent COVID-19. Material for sequencing was peripheral blood. The CDR3 loop is CASSYSRTGINTEAFF. Here the CDR3 DNA reads TGTGCCAGCAGTTACTCACGGACAGGGATTAACACTGAAGCTTTCTTT.